Included here is one T cell receptor (beta chain) sequence, with context. This entry comes from a study of shared clonotypes between healthy human individuals. After removal of 5 bases from V and 4 bases from J, the junction contained 9 bases not matched to a gene. The CDR3 has 16 amino acids. The V gene's germline CDR1 is PRHDT and CDR2 FYEKMQ (reference sequence). Measured with immunoSEQ multiplex PCR; TCRdb has only the in-frame clones, and not every one. Counted here are about 960,000 clones, roughly 72% occurring once; the ten biggest clones make up roughly 1.5%. The genes are TRBV13 and TRBJ1-4, with 8 bases fitting TRBD1. Sample: memory CD4+ T cells sorted from blood. Subset given: CD45RA-negative fraction. The TCR originated in a man younger than 30 in good health. This CDR3 is CASSPTGQGGNEKLFF. For the CDR3, the DNA is TGTGCCAGCAGCCCCACCGGACAGGGTGGTAATGAAAAACTGTTTTTT.